The 17 T cell receptor beta chains below all came from one sample that was sequenced in a study of PD-1 blockade in classical Hodgkin lymphoma. Time point here: cycle 4 day 1 (C4D1), after 6 weeks of nivolumab. Each patient's relapse followed autologous stem cell transplantation, and brentuximab vedotin exposure varied. Assay: immunoSEQ multiplex PCR; the TCRdb copy retains only in-frame clones and omits some. Of around 20,000 clones listed, about 80% are singletons. The input for sequencing was peripheral blood mononuclear cells (PBMCs), taken before the fourth cycle of nivolumab. Receptors were obtained from a human donor with classical Hodgkin lymphoma.

The chain couples TRBV19 to TRBJ2-7; 7 bases agree with TRBD2. The germline V gene encodes CDR1 LNHDA and CDR2 SQIVND (reference sequence). With 6 bases clipped from V and 0 bases from J, the junction kept 8 bases outside the gene matches. CDR3 size: 15 residues. This chain's CDR3 is CASSLTAGASYEQYF. The CDR3 DNA follows: TGTGCCAGTAGCCTCACGGCGGGAGCCTCCTACGAGCAGTACTTC.

The chain uses TRBV5-5 and TRBJ1-4; tentatively, D is TRBD1 (6 bases). This CDR3 contains 15 residues. The V and J ends lost 4 bases and 2 bases respectively, with 12 bases between them. Germline-derived CDR1 and CDR2 are SGHKS and YYEKEE (reference sequence). The CDR3 DNA sequence: TGTGCCAGCAGCCAGACAGGTGGGACTAATGAAAAACTGTTTTTT. It translates to CASSQTGGTNEKLFF.

The chain joins TRBV9 to TRBJ2-7; D not resolved. The CDR3 is 13 amino acids. The ends were cut back, 3 bases at V and 4 bases at J, with 11 bases in the middle. CDR1 SGDLS and CDR2 YYNGEE come from the germline V gene. The CDR3 reads CASSAGSGYEQYF. Here the CDR3 DNA reads TGTGCCAGCAGCGCGGGCAGTGGGTACGAGCAGTACTTC.

This clone was counted a few times. The chain combines TRBV4-1 with TRBJ2-7; 14 bases align to TRBD2. V lost 1 base to trimming and J lost 2 bases; unmatched junction nucleotides: 13. The CDR3 contains 20 residues. Germline lookup yields CDR1 MGHRA and CDR2 YSYEKL. CDR3 loop: CASSQVTFGTSGSGAYEQYF. The DNA of the CDR3 is TGCGCCAGCAGCCAAGTAACATTTGGGACTAGCGGGAGTGGGGCCTACGAGCAGTACTTC.

This chain links TRBV11-2 with TRBJ2-7, with 7 bases fitting TRBD1. The V segment lost 1 base and the J segment 11 bases; nucleotides outside the gene matches: 5. Germline V gene data show CDR1 as SGHAT and CDR2 as FQNNGV. The CDR3 runs 12 residues. In DNA, the CDR3 is TGTGCCAGCAGCTTAGTACGACAGGGAGAGTACTTC. Amino acid sequence: CASSLVRQGEYF.

The chain has TRBV9 and TRBJ2-1; D possibly corresponds to TRBD2 (6 bases). Per germline, CDR1 SGDLS and CDR2 YYNGEE. V lost 4 bases and J lost 2, with 16 bases in between. CDR3 length: 16 residues. CDR3 bases: TGTGCCAGCAGCCCAGAGATCCGGGGGACCTACAATGAGCAGTTCTTC. It yields the protein CASSPEIRGTYNEQFF.

This chain links TRBV14 with TRBJ2-5; D tentatively reads TRBD1 or TRBD2 (5 bases each). V gave up 0 bases and J gave up 6 bases, with 11 bases separating them. The germline V gene has CDR1 SGHDN and CDR2 FVKESK. This CDR3 is 14 amino acids long. CDR3 residues: CASSQEYGTKTQYF. The CDR3 nucleotides are TGTGCCAGCAGCCAAGAGTACGGGACGAAGACCCAGTACTTC. The full variable domain, rest sourced from reference TRBV14 and TRBJ2-5, is EAGVTQFPSHSVIEKGQTVTLRCDPISGHDNLYWYRRVMGKEIKFLLHFVKESKQDESGMPNNRFLAERTGGTYSTLKVQPAELEDSGVYFCASSQEYGTKTQYFGPGTRLLVL.

The chain is built from TRBV5-1 and TRBJ2-1; TRBD1 or TRBD2 may be the D gene (5 bases each). Trimming took 7 bases from V and 7 from J, leaving 12 bases between them. Germline CDR1 SGHRS, CDR2 YFSETQ. This CDR3 contains 12 residues. The CDR3 is CASRREGNEQFF. CDR3 DNA sequence: TGCGCCAGCCGAAGAGAGGGGAATGAGCAGTTCTTC.

The chain uses TRBV2 and TRBJ2-7; D uncertain. The V gene lost 7 bases and the J gene lost 1 base, with 11 bases spanning the gap. Per the germline V gene, CDR1 is SNHLY and CDR2 is FYNNEI. The CDR3 has 13 residues. The DNA of the CDR3 is TGTGCCAGCAACGTCTTTGAGTCCTACGAGCAGTACTTC. Translating gives CASNVFESYEQYF.

The rearrangement uses TRBV29-1 and TRBJ2-3; 7 bases align to TRBD2. The trim removed 0 bases at V and 6 bases at J, leaving 3 bases unmatched. CDR3 length: 13 amino acids. Germline V CDR1 and CDR2: SQVTM, ANQGSEA. The chain's CDR3 is CSVEEPGRDTQYF. The CDR3 coding sequence is TGCAGCGTTGAAGAACCCGGGAGGGATACGCAGTATTTT.

V is TRBV7-3 and J is TRBJ1-6, with TRBD1 matching over 8 bases. The trim removed 2 bases at V and 0 bases at J, leaving 3 bases unmatched. CDR3 length: 17 amino acids. Germline CDR1 is SGHTA and CDR2 is FQGTGA. CDR3 sequence: CASSLSGQGSYNSPLHF. For the CDR3, the DNA is TGTGCCAGCAGCTTATCTGGACAGGGCTCCTATAATTCACCCCTCCACTTT.

This chain links TRBV29-1 with TRBJ1-1; the match to TRBD1 covers 8 bases. Germline V lookup: CDR1 SQVTM, CDR2 ANQGSEA. The V segment lost 6 bases and the J segment 3 bases; nucleotides outside the gene matches: 9. This CDR3 spans 14 amino acids. The CDR3 spells CSVTGQGGDTEAFF. As DNA, the CDR3 is TGCAGCGTCACAGGACAGGGTGGGGACACTGAAGCTTTCTTT. The complete variable domain, with remaining parts taken from reference TRBV29-1 and TRBJ1-1, reads SAVISQKPSRDICQRGTSLTIQCQVDSQVTMMFWYRQQPGQSLTLIATANQGSEATYESGFVIDKFPISRPNLTFSTLTVSNMSPEDSSIYLCSVTGQGGDTEAFFGQGTRLTVV.

The chain joins TRBV11-2 to TRBJ1-2; 10 bases map to TRBD1. The V gene's germline CDR1 is SGHAT and CDR2 FQNNGV. J was trimmed by 7 bases and V by 5 bases; bases with no gene match: 10. There are 15 residues in the CDR3. The CDR3 DNA reads as TGTGCCAGCAGCATTAGCTTGGGACAGGGGTTTGGCTACACCTTC. Protein product: CASSISLGQGFGYTF.

The CDR3 DNA sequence: TGTGCCAGCAGTCTTAGCCAGGGTATACGTTACGAGCAGTACTTC. This gives the protein CASSLSQGIRYEQYF. The chain uses TRBV13 and TRBJ2-7, with D possibly TRBD1 on 5 matching bases. This CDR3 region has 15 residues. Per germline, CDR1 PRHDT and CDR2 FYEKMQ (reference sequence). V dropped 6 bases and J dropped 4 bases, with 19 bases sitting between them.

V usage is TRBV5-1 and J usage is TRBJ2-5, with D maybe TRBD1 (6 bases). Germline loops: CDR1 SGHRS, CDR2 YFSETQ. The CDR3 loop spans 14 amino acids. V gave up 6 bases and J gave up 1 base, with 13 bases separating them. In nucleotides, the CDR3 is TGCGCCAGCACCCCCCAGGGGTTCCAAGAGACCCAGTACTTC. It translates to CASTPQGFQETQYF.

The chain employs TRBV5-1 and TRBJ2-4, with D tentatively TRBD1 (6 bases). The CDR3 is 15 amino acids. Trimming took 0 bases from V and 6 from J, leaving 13 bases between them. Germline loops: CDR1 SGHRS, CDR2 YFSETQ. Here the CDR3 reads CASSLEWTEVNIQYF. Here the CDR3 DNA reads TGCGCCAGCAGCTTGGAATGGACAGAAGTAAACATTCAGTACTTC.

The chain uses TRBV5-1 and TRBJ2-1; TRBD1 aligns across 10 bases. The CDR3 runs 12 residues. The germline V gene has CDR1 SGHRS and CDR2 YFSETQ. V gave up 5 bases and J gave up 12 bases; unmatched junction bases: 5. The CDR3 nucleotides read TGCGCCAGCAGATTCGGACAGGGGGTGCAGTTCTTC. It encodes CASRFGQGVQFF.